Detailed here is one T cell receptor beta chain. Some clones are missing from TCRdb's copy, which holds only in-frame ones; the method was immunoSEQ multiplex PCR. The table records tens of thousands of clones, about 87% of them present only once. The data originate from a study of control samples from healthy donors and cancer patients. This CDR3 comprises 13 residues. The ends were cut back, 2 bases at V and 3 bases at J, with 8 bases in the middle. The germline V gene has CDR1 SGHRS and CDR2 YFSETQ. This TCR was sampled from a woman between 65 and 79 years old in good health. Sequencing input: blood. This chain uses TRBV5-1 with TRBJ1-2; D is ambiguous. Here the CDR3 DNA reads TGCGCCAGCAGCTTTGGTCCAGACTATGGCTACACCTTC. Encoded protein: CASSFGPDYGYTF.